A single sample is the source of the 14 T cell receptor beta chains below, sequenced in a study of T cells in Graves' hyperthyroidism and ophthalmopathy. Amplification of TCR beta CDR3 regions was performed using RNA transcripts as template. TCR CDR3 underwent first-round RT-PCR with the HTBI primer set. From the multiplex PCR reads, TCRdb called clonotypes with MiXCR, one entry per CDR3 protein. The profile covers about 210,000 distinct CDR3 sequences, with roughly 18% appearing a single time and roughly 50% taken by the ten largest. Sequenced sample: blood. The receptors derive from a man aged 50 to 60 with Graves' hyperthyroidism.

This clonotype was picked up many times. The chain links TRBV6-1 to TRBJ1-5, with 7 bases matching TRBD1. CDR1 is MNHNS, CDR2 SASEGT, per germline. The length of the CDR3 is 14 residues. Trimming at V came to 5 bases and at J to 2 bases, leaving 3 bases not matched to a gene. The CDR3 DNA reads TGTGCCAGCAGTCCCGGGACAGGCAATCAGCCCCAGCATTTT. It codes for CASSPGTGNQPQHF.

The chain has TRBV28 and TRBJ2-7; 10 nucleotides align to TRBD1. The junction had 8 bases not matched to a gene; V was cut back by 8 bases and J by 4 bases. The CDR3 runs 14 residues. CDR1 is MDHEN, CDR2 SYDVKM, per germline. In DNA, the CDR3 is TGTGCCAGCCGACAGGGGGCTGGTAGGTACGAGCAGTACTTC. Amino acids: CASRQGAGRYEQYF.

This clonotype was seen ten or more times. The genes are TRBV30 and TRBJ2-7; D is ambiguous. The CDR3 has 14 residues. V dropped 0 bases and J dropped 3 bases, with 12 bases sitting between them. Germline V gene data show CDR1 as GTSNPN and CDR2 as SVGIG (reference sequence). The CDR3 reads CAWSVPSVGYEQYF. The CDR3 DNA is TGTGCCTGGAGTGTACCTAGTGTCGGCTACGAGCAGTACTTC.

This clonotype was counted at least ten times. J is TRBJ2-7 and V is TRBV7-8; D remains unclear. Germline V lookup: CDR1 SGHVS, CDR2 FQNEAQ. There are 15 residues in the CDR3. Trimming removed 5 bases at V and 3 bases at J, with 17 bases between. CDR3 amino acids: CASSPEANPNYEQYF. CDR3 DNA sequence: TGTGCCAGCAGCCCCGAGGCGAACCCTAACTACGAGCAGTACTTC.

At least ten counts were recorded for this clonotype. The rearrangement joins TRBV28 to TRBJ2-7; D is unresolved. The CDR3 sequence is 16 residues long. Deletions cut 5 bases from V and 3 bases from J, with 20 bases between. Germline V gene data show CDR1 as MDHEN and CDR2 as SYDVKM. The CDR3 loop is CASSPLMGSANYEQYF. The DNA for the CDR3 is TGTGCCAGCAGTCCCCTCATGGGCAGCGCAAACTACGAGCAGTACTTC.

This clonotype came up a few times. The chain couples TRBV20-1 to TRBJ1-1; D perhaps matches TRBD1 (5 bases). V was cut by 6 bases and J by 5 bases, with 10 bases left in between. CDR3 size: 11 residues. Looked up from germline, CDR1 is DFQATT and CDR2 is SNEGSKA (reference sequence). In DNA, the CDR3 is TGCAGTGCATCGGGACGGACTGAAGCTTTCTTT. This codes for CSASGRTEAFF.

This clonotype came up many times. The rearrangement uses TRBV5-1 and TRBJ2-2; 12 bases are a match to TRBD2. Germline V gene data show CDR1 as SGHRS and CDR2 as YFSETQ. V was pared by 4 bases and J by 8 bases, with 9 bases of the junction left unmatched. This CDR3 region has 16 residues. The CDR3 DNA sequence: TGCGCCAGCAGCCTGAGACTAGCGGGAGTTTCTGGGGAGCTGTTTTTT. This translates into CASSLRLAGVSGELFF.

The sample holds many counts of this clonotype. V usage is TRBV6-1 and J usage is TRBJ2-7; D remains unclear. CDR1 and CDR2 (germline): MNHNS, SASEGT. The CDR3 has 16 amino acids. Trimming removed 0 bases at V and 3 bases at J, with 15 bases between. The CDR3 region has the DNA TGTGCCAGCAGTGAAGCAAGTTTGGCGGCAGGCTACGAGCAGTACTTC. This sequence encodes CASSEASLAAGYEQYF.

V and J are TRBV10-3 and TRBJ1-4, with a possible D match to TRBD1 (6 bases). CDR1 and CDR2 from the germline V gene are ENHRY and SYGVKD. CDR3 size: 14 residues. V was cut by 6 bases and J by 5 bases, with 13 bases left in between. The CDR3 protein is CAISDRLGNEKLFF. The CDR3 DNA sequence: TGTGCCATCAGCGACAGGCTGGGGAATGAAAAACTGTTTTTT.

The chain links TRBV6-2 or TRBV6-3 to TRBJ2-1; 8 bases are shared with TRBD2. This CDR3 has 16 amino acids. V shed 5 bases and J 4 bases; nucleotides not matched to a gene: 10. Germline V gene lookup returns CDR1 MNHEY and CDR2 SVGEGT. CDR3 nucleotides: TGTGCCAGCAGTACTACTAGCGGACCAATGTACAATGAGCAGTTCTTC. This codes for CASSTTSGPMYNEQFF.

V is TRBV18 and J is TRBJ1-1; D ambiguous. The CDR3 covers 13 residues. The V and J ends lost 2 bases and 7 bases respectively, with 11 bases between them. CDR1 is KGHSH, CDR2 LQKENI, per germline. CDR3 in DNA: TGTGCCAGCTCACCAAATGAGGATAATGAAGCTTTCTTT. Amino acids: CASSPNEDNEAFF.

This clonotype was counted a few times. The chain carries TRBV20-1 and TRBJ2-2; D possibly corresponds to TRBD2 (12 bases). Deletions cut 5 bases from V and 6 bases from J, with 34 bases between. Germline lookup yields CDR1 DFQATT and CDR2 SNEGSKA (reference sequence). CDR3 length: 20 residues. Here the CDR3 reads CSAWDRGVLAGGLVAGELFF. The CDR3 region has the DNA TGCAGTGCTTGGGACAGGGGGGTGCTAGCGGGAGGGCTGGTGGCCGGGGAGCTGTTTTTT.

This clonotype was counted at least ten times. J is TRBJ1-2 and V is TRBV12-3 or TRBV12-4, with 8 positions matching TRBD1. V lost 6 bases, J lost 4 bases, and 4 bases stayed unmatched. The CDR3 runs 13 residues. DNA for the CDR3: TGTGCCAGCAGGGAGGACAGGGCCTATGGCTACACCTTC. Its protein is CASREDRAYGYTF.

CDR3 sequence (DNA): TGCGCCAGCAGCTCGGGACTAGCTTACAACGAGCAGTACTTC. Its protein is CASSSGLAYNEQYF. This chain uses TRBV5-1 with TRBJ2-7; TRBD2 matches at 9 bases. Per germline, CDR1 SGHRS and CDR2 YFSETQ. The CDR3 runs to 14 residues. J lost 5 bases, V lost 3 bases, and 6 bases had no gene match.